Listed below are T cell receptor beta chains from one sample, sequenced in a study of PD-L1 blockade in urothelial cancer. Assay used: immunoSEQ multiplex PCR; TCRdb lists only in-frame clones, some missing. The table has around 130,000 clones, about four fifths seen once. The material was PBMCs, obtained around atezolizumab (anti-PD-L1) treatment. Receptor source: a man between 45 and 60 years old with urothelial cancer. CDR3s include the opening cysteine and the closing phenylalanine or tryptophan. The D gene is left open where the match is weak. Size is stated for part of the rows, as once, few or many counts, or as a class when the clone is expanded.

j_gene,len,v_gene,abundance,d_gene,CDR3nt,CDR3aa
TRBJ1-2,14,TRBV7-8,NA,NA,TGTGCCAGCAGCCCAGGACAGAAGACCTATGGCTACACCTTC,CASSPGQKTYGYTF
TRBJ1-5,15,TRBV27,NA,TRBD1,TGTGCCAGCGGAGCCCGGGCAGGGGGGTATCAGCCCCAGCATTTT,CASGARAGGYQPQHF
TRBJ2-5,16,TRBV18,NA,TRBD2,TGTGCCAGCTCACCACCTAGCGGGCCCGGATTGGAGACCCAGTACTTC,CASSPPSGPGLETQYF
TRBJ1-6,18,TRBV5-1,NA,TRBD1,TGCGCCAGCAGCTTTTCGACAGGGGTGAGCTCCTATAATTCACCCCTCCACTTT,CASSFSTGVSSYNSPLHF
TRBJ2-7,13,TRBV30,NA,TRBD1,TGTGCCTGGAGAGGGGACAGGGGGCGGGAGCAGTACTTC,CAWRGDRGREQYF
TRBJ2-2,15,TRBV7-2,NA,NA,TGTGCCAGCAGCGTATTGCGGGTGAACACCGGGGAGCTGTTTTTT,CASSVLRVNTGELFF
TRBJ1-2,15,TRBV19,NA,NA,TGTGCCAGTAGTAGCGCTGCGGCAGGGTTAAATGGCTACACCTTC,CASSSAAAGLNGYTF
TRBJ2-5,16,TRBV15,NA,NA,TGTGCCACCAGCAGGAAGACCGGGACAAGGTCTGAGACCCAGTACTTC,CATSRKTGTRSETQYF
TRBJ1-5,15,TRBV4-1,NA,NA,TGCGCCAGCAGCCAAGCGGCCCAGGGCTTTCAGCCCCAGCATTTT,CASSQAAQGFQPQHF
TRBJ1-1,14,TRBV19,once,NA,TGTGCCAGTAGTATTCCAGGGAGGGGCACTGAAGCTTTCTTT,CASSIPGRGTEAFF
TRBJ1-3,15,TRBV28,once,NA,TGTGCCAGCACCACCGGGGTATGGACGGGGAACACCATATATTTT,CASTTGVWTGNTIYF
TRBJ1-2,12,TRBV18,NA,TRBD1,TGTGCCAGCTCCCTAGACAGGGACGGCTACACCTTC,CASSLDRDGYTF
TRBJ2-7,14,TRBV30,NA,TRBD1,TGTGCCTGGAGAACGGGACAGGGGGTTTACGAGCAGTACTTC,CAWRTGQGVYEQYF
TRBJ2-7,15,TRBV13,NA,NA,TGTGCCAGCAGCTTAGCCGGCAGGGTTTCCTACGAGCAGTACTTC,CASSLAGRVSYEQYF
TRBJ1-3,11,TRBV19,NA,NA,TGTGCCAGTTTGAGTGGAAACACCATATATTTT,CASLSGNTIYF
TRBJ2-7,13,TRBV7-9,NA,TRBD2,TGTGCCAGTAGCGGGGCAAGCTCCTACGAGCAGTACTTC,CASSGASSYEQYF
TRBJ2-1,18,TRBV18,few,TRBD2,TGTGCCAGCTCACCGATGACGACTAGCGGATACTCCTACAATGAGCAGTTCTTC,CASSPMTTSGYSYNEQFF
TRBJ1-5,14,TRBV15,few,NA,TGTGCCACCAGCAGAGACAGTAGCAATCAGCCCCAGCATTTT,CATSRDSSNQPQHF
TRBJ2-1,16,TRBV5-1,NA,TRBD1,TGCGCCAGCAGCAGGGTCCCGAGGGGGCAGTACAATGAGCAGTTCTTC,CASSRVPRGQYNEQFF
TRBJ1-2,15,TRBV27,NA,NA,TGTGCCAGCAGAGGATGGGGAGCTGCTAACTATGGCTACACCTTC,CASRGWGAANYGYTF
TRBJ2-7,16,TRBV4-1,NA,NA,TGCGCCAGCAGCCAAGATCGGACAGTAAGCTCCTACGAGCAGTACTTC,CASSQDRTVSSYEQYF
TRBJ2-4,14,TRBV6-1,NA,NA,TGTGCCAGCAGCGGAAGGATAGGGGGTGACATTCAGTACTTC,CASSGRIGGDIQYF
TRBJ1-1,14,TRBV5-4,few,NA,TGTGCCAGCAGCTTGGGATCTCGGGGCACTGAAGCTTTCTTT,CASSLGSRGTEAFF
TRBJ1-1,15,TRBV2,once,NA,TGTGCCAGCAGCGACGTGAGCTGGACAGCCACTGAAGCTTTCTTT,CASSDVSWTATEAFF
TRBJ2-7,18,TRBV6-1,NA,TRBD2,TGTGCCAGCAGTGGTGGAGGGATACGACTAGCGGGAATGTTTGAGCAGTACTTC,CASSGGGIRLAGMFEQYF
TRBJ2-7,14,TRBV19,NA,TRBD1,TGTGCCAGTAGTATCGGGACAGAGGCCTACGAGCAGTACTTC,CASSIGTEAYEQYF
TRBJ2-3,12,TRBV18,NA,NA,TGTGCCAGCTCACCGAGCACAGATACGCGGTATTTT,CASSPSTDTRYF
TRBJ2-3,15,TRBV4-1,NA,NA,TGCGCCAGCAGTGATCGTGGGAGCCGGGTAGATACGCAGTATTTT,CASSDRGSRVDTQYF
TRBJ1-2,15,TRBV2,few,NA,TGTGCCAGCAGTGAAGCGAGAGGGATGGGCTATGGCTACACCTTC,CASSEARGMGYGYTF
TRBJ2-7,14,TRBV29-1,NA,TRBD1,TGCAGCGTTGAGGGACAGGGCTCTTTGGGCGAGCAGTACTTC,CSVEGQGSLGEQYF
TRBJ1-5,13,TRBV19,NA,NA,TGTGCCAGTAGAATTTCAGGGGTTCAGCCCCAGCATTTT,CASRISGVQPQHF
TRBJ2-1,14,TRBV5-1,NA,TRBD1,TGCGCCAGCAGCCAGACGACAGGGCCGAATGAGCAGTTCTTC,CASSQTTGPNEQFF
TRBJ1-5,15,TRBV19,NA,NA,TGTGCCAGTAGTATCTTGGACTACCCCAATCAGCCCCAGCATTTT,CASSILDYPNQPQHF
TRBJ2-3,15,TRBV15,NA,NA,TGTGCCACCAGCAGGCGACAGACCGACACAGATACGCAGTATTTT,CATSRRQTDTDTQYF
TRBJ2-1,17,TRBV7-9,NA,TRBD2,TGTGCCAGCAGCTTAGGTTTCGGGGAGCGGGAGCCCAAGGAGCAGTTCTTC,CASSLGFGEREPKEQFF
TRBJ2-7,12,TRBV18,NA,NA,TGTGCCAGCTCACCGTCCGGTTCCGAGCAGTACTTC,CASSPSGSEQYF
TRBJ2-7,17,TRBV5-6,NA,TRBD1,TGTGCCAGCAGCTCGAGACGTAGGACAGGGGGTGATAGCGAGCAGTACTTC,CASSSRRRTGGDSEQYF
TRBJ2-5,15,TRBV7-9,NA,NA,TGTGCCAGCAGCTACCGGGACACCGTTCAAGAGACCCAGTACTTC,CASSYRDTVQETQYF
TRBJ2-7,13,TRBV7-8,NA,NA,TGTGCCAGCAGCCGCCGGGAGAAACACGAGCAGTACTTC,CASSRREKHEQYF
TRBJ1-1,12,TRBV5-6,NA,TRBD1,TGTGCCAGCAGCCTCGACAGGGTTAAAGCTTTCTTT,CASSLDRVKAFF
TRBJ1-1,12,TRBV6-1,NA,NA,TGTGCCAGCAGTGTCCGCCCGGGTGGGGCTTTCTTT,CASSVRPGGAFF
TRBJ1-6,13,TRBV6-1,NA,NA,TGTGCCAGCAGCCGCACTCGGGGTTCACCCCTCCACTTT,CASSRTRGSPLHF
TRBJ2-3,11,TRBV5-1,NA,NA,TGCGCCAGCAGCTTGGCGGATACGCAGTATTTT,CASSLADTQYF